This TCR beta chain was retrieved from a study of early T cells in non-severe SARS-CoV-2 infection. Study as a whole: Chains were not paired, and sequencing was done on bulk RNA from unsorted whole blood. Findings and caveats of the study: VDJdb matching, biased toward anti-spike CD8 responses, missed private and CD4 specificities.

Each cDNA molecule carried a unique molecular identifier. TCRdb re-analysed the 5' RACE reads in MiXCR, keeping a single row per CDR3 protein. Of fewer than 40,000 distinct CDR3 sequences in the sample, around 4.3% were seen once. Unmatched junction bases numbered 9, after V lost 4 bases and J lost 1 base. The CDR3 has 16 amino acids. Germline CDR1 is SGHRS and CDR2 is YFSETQ. This clonotype was seen many times. Antigen unknown. The clonotype comes from an adult who was a healthcare worker with PCR-confirmed SARS-CoV-2 infection or an uninfected control (not recorded which). The material sequenced was whole blood. The chain uses TRBV5-1 and TRBJ2-7, with 9 nucleotides matching TRBD1. CDR3 in DNA: TGCGCCAGCAGCACTGGGGGGACAGGGCGGTCCTACGAGCAGTACTTC. Translated: CASSTGGTGRSYEQYF. Full variable domain (remainder filled in from reference TRBV5-1 and TRBJ2-7): KAGVTQTPRYLIKTRGQQVTLSCSPISGHRSVSWYQQTPGQGLQFLFEYFSETQRNKGNFPGRFSGRQFSNSRSEMNVSTLELGDSALYLCASSTGGTGRSYEQYFGPGTRLTVT.